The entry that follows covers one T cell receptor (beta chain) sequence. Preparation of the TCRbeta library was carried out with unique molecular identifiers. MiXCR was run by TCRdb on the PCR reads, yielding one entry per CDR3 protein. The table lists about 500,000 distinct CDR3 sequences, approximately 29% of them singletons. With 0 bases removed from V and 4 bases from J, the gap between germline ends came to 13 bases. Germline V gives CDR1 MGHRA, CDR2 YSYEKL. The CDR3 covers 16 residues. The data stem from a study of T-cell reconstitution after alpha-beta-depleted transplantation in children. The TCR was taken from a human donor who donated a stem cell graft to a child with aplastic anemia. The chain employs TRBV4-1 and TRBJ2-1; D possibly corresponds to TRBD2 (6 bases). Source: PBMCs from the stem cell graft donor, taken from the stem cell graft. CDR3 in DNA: TGCGCCAGCAGCCAAGACGGTAGCGGAATGTACAATGAGCAGTTCTTC. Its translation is CASSQDGSGMYNEQFF.